The following is a TCR beta chain sequence with its context. The antigen is not known. TCRdb analysed the 5' RACE reads with MiXCR anew, one entry per CDR3 protein. Of around 180,000 distinct CDR3 sequences listed, around a sixth were seen once; the top ten hold around 4.7%. Germline lookup yields CDR1 SGHTA and CDR2 FQGNSA. Losses at the gene ends were 3 bases for V and 8 bases for J; bases not matched to a gene: 13. This CDR3 spans 16 amino acids. This record comes from a study of CD8 T cells in ankylosing spondylitis. Study-level results: Disease-associated clones were CD8+ and fairly uncommon in peripheral blood. Ankylosing spondylitis blood appeared to carry a characteristic TCR beta motif of roughly eight highly homologous variants. Past studies reported some motif variants in reactive arthritis synovial fluid and blood. Within matched ankylosing spondylitis synovial fluid, disease-linked clones were reportedly significantly enriched.

The sequence was collected from a male donor between 5 and 29 years old with ankylosing spondylitis or in good health (not recorded which). Sequences were obtained from blood, either unsorted or a sorted T cell fraction (not recorded which). The rearrangement links TRBV7-2 to TRBJ2-3; 8 bases map to TRBD1. The CDR3 DNA follows: TGTGCCAGCAGCTTGGACGGACAGGGAGTTGCGTTTACGCAGTATTTT. Amino acid sequence: CASSLDGQGVAFTQYF.